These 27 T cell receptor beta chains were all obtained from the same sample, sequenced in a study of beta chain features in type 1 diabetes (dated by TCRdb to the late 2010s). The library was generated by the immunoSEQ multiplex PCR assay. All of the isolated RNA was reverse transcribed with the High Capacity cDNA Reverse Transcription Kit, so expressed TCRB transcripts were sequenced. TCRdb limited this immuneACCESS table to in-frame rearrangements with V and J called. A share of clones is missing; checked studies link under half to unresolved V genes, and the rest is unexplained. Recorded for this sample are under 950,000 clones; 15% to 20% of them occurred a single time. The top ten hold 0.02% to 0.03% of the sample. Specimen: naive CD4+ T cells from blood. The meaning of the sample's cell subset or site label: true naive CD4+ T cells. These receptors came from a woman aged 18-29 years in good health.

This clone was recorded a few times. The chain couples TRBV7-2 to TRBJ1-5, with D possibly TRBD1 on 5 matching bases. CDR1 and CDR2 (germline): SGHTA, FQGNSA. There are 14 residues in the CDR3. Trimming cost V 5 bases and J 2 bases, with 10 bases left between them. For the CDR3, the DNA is TGTGCCAGCAGCCTCAGGGAGGGCAATCAGCCCCAGCATTTT. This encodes CASSLREGNQPQHF.

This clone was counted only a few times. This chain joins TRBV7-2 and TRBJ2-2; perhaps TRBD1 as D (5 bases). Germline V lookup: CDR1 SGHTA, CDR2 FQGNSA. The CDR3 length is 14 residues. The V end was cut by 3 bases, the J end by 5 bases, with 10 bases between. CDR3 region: CASSLIAGTGELFF. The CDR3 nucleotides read TGTGCCAGCAGCTTGATTGCAGGGACCGGGGAGCTGTTTTTT.

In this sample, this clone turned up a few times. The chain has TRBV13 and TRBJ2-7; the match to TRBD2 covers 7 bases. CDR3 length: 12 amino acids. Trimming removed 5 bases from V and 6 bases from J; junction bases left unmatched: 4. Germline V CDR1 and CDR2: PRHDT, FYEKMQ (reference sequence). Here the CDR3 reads CASSHPGGEQYF. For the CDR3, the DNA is TGTGCCAGCAGCCATCCGGGGGGCGAGCAGTACTTC. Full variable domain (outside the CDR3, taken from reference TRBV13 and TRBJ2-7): AAGVIQSPRHLIKEKRETATLKCYPIPRHDTVYWYQQGPGQDPQFLISFYEKMQSDKGSIPDRFSAQQFSDYHSELNMSSLELGDSALYFCASSHPGGEQYFGPGTRLTVT.

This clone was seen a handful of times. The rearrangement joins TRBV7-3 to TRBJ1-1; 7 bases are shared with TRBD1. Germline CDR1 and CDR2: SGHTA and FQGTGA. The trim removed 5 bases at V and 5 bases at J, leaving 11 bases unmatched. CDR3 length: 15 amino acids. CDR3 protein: CASSPHRGVRTEAFF. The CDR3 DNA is TGTGCCAGCAGCCCTCACAGGGGTGTAAGAACTGAAGCTTTCTTT.

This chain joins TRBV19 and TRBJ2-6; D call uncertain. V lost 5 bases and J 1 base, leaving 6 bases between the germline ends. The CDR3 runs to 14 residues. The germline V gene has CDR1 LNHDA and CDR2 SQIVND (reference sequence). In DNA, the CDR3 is TGTGCCAGTAGTCTCCCTTCTGGGGCCAACGTCCTGACTTTC. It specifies CASSLPSGANVLTF.

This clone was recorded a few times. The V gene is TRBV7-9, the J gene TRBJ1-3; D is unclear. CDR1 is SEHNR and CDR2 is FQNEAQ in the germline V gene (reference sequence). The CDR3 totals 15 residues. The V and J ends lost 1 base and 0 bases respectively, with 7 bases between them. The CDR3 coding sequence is TGTGCCAGCAGCTTAGGACGTTCCTCTGGAAACACCATATATTTT. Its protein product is CASSLGRSSGNTIYF.

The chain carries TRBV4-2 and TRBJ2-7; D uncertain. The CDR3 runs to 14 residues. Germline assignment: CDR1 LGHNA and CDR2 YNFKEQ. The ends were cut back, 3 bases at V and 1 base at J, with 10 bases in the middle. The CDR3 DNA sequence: TGTGCCAGCAGCCAGGGCTCAGGTTCCTACGAGCAGTACTTC. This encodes CASSQGSGSYEQYF.

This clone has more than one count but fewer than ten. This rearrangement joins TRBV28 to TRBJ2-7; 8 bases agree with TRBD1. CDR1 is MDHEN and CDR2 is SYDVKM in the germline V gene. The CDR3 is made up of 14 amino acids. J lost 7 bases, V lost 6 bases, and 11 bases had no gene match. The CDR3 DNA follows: TGTGCCAGCAGCGCGACAGGGGCGACTCTTGAGCAGTACTTC. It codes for CASSATGATLEQYF. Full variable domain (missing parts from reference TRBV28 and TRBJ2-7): DVKVTQSSRYLVKRTGEKVFLECVQDMDHENMFWYRQDPGLGLRLIYFSYDVKMKEKGDIPEGYSVSREKKERFSLILESASTNQTSMYLCASSATGATLEQYFGPGTRLTVT.

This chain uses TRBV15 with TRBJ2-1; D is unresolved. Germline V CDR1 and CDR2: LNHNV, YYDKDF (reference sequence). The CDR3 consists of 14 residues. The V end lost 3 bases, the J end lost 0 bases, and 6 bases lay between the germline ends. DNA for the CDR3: TGTGCCACCAGCAGCGGGTACTCCTACAATGAGCAGTTCTTC. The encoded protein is CATSSGYSYNEQFF. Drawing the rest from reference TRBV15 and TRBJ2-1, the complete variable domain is DAMVIQNPRYQVTQFGKPVTLSCSQTLNHNVMYWYQQKSSQAPKLLFHYYDKDFNNEADTPDNFQSRRPNTSFCFLDIRSPGLGDTAMYLCATSSGYSYNEQFFGPGTRLTVL.

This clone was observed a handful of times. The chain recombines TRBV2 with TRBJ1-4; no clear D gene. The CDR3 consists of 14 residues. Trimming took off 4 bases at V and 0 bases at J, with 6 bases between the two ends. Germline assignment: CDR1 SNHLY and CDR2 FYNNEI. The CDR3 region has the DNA TGTGCCAGCAGTGTACAGACAACTAATGAAAAACTGTTTTTT. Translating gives CASSVQTTNEKLFF.

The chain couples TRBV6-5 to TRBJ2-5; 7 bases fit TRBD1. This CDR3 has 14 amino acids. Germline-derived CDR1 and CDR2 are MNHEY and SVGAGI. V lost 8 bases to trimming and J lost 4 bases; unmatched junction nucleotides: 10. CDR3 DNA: TGTGCCAGCGGCCGGGACAGCCCCGGAGAGACCCAGTACTTC. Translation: CASGRDSPGETQYF.

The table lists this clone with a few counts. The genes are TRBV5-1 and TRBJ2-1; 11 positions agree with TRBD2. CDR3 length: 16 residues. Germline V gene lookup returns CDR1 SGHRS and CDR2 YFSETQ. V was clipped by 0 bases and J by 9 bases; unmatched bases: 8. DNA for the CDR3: TGCGCCAGCAGCTTGGTTACTAGCGGGAGTTGGGGTGAGCAGTTCTTC. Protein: CASSLVTSGSWGEQFF.

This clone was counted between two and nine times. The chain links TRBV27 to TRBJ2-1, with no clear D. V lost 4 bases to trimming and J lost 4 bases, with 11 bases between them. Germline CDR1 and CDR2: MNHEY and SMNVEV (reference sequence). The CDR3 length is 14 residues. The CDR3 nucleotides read TGTGCCAGCAGTTCCGTCCCCCAATACAATGAGCAGTTCTTC. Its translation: CASSSVPQYNEQFF.

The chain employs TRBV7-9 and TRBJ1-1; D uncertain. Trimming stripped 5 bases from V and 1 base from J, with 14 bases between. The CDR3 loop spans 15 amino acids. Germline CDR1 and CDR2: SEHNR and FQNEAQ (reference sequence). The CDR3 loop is CASSQDLYRNTEAFF. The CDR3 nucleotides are TGTGCCAGCAGCCAAGACTTGTATCGGAACACTGAAGCTTTCTTT.

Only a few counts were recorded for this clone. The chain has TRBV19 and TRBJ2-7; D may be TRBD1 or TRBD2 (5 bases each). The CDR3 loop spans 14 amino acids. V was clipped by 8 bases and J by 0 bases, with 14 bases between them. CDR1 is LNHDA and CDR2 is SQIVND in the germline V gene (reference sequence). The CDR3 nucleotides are TGTGCCAGTGCCACCGGGACGGACTCCTACGAGCAGTACTTC. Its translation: CASATGTDSYEQYF. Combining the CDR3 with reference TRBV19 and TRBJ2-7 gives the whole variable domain DGGITQSPKYLFRKEGQNVTLSCEQNLNHDAMYWYRQDPGQGLRLIYYSQIVNDFQKGDIAEGYSVSREKKESFPLTVTSAQKNPTAFYLCASATGTDSYEQYFGPGTRLTVT.

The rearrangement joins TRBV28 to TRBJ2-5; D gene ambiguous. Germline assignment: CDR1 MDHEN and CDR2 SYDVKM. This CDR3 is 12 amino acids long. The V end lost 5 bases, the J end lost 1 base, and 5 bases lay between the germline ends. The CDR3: CASSPAQETQYF. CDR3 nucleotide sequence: TGTGCCAGCAGTCCGGCCCAAGAGACCCAGTACTTC. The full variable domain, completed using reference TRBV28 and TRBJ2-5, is DVKVTQSSRYLVKRTGEKVFLECVQDMDHENMFWYRQDPGLGLRLIYFSYDVKMKEKGDIPEGYSVSREKKERFSLILESASTNQTSMYLCASSPAQETQYFGPGTRLLVL.

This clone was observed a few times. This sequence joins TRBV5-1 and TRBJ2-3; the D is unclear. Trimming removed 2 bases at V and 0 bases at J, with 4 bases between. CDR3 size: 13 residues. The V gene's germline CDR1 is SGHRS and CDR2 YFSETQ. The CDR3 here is CASSLQSTDTQYF. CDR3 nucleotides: TGCGCCAGCAGCTTACAGAGCACAGATACGCAGTATTTT.

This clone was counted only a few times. As DNA, the CDR3 is TGTGCCAGCAGCTTACTGGCAGGGCCGAGCTCCTACAATGAGCAGTTCTTC. Amino acid sequence: CASSLLAGPSSYNEQFF. The J gene is TRBJ2-1, the V gene TRBV7-9, with D possibly being TRBD1 (5 bases). CDR1 and CDR2 from the germline V gene are SEHNR and FQNEAQ (reference sequence). The CDR3 sequence is 17 residues long. Deletions cut 2 bases from V and 0 bases from J, with 14 bases between. The whole variable domain, filled in from reference TRBV7-9 and TRBJ2-1, reads DTGVSQNPRHKITKRGQNVTFRCDPISEHNRLYWYRQTLGQGPEFLTYFQNEAQLEKSRLLSDRFSAERPKGSFSTLEIQRTEQGDSAMYLCASSLLAGPSSYNEQFFGPGTRLTVL.

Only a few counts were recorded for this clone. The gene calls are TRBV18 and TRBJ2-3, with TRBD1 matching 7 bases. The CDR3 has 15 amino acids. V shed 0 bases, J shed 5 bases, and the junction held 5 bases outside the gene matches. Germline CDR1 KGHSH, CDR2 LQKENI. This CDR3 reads CASSPPGTVGDTQYF. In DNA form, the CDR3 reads TGTGCCAGCTCACCACCGGGGACAGTCGGAGATACGCAGTATTTT.

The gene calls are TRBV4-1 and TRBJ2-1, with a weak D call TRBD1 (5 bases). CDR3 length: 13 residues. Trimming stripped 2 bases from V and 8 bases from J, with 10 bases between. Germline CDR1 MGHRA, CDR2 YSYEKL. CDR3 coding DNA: TGCGCCAGCAGCCAACAGGGTATCGATGAGCAGTTCTTC. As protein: CASSQQGIDEQFF.

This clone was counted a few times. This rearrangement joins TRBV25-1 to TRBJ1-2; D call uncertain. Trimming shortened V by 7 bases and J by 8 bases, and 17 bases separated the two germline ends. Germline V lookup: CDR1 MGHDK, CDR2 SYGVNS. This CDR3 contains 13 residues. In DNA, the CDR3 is TGTGCCAGCACCGAAGGAGACTGGAGAGGCTACACCTTC. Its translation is CASTEGDWRGYTF.

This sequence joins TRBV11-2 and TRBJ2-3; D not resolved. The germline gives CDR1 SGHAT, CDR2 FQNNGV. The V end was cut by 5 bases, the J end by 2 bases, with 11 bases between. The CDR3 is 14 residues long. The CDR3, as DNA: TGTGCCAGCAGCCCAGACGGATACACAGATACGCAGTATTTT. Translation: CASSPDGYTDTQYF.

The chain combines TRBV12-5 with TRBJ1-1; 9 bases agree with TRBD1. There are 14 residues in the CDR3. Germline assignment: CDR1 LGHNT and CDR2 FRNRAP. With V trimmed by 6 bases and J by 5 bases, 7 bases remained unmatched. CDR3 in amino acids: CASGKRQGVTEAFF. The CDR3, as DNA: TGTGCTAGTGGCAAAAGACAGGGGGTGACTGAAGCTTTCTTT.

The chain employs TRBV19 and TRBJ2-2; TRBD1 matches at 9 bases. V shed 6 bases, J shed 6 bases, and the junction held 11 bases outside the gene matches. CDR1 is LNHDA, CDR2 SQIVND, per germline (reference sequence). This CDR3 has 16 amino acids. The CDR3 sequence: CASRIHRDRASGELFF. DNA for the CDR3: TGTGCCAGTAGGATCCACCGGGACAGGGCCTCCGGGGAGCTGTTTTTT.

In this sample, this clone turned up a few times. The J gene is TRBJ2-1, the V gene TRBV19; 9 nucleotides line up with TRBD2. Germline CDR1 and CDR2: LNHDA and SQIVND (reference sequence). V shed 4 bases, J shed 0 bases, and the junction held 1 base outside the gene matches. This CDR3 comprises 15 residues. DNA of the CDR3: TGTGCCAGTAGTAGGACTAGCGCCTCCTACAATGAGCAGTTCTTC. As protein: CASSRTSASYNEQFF.

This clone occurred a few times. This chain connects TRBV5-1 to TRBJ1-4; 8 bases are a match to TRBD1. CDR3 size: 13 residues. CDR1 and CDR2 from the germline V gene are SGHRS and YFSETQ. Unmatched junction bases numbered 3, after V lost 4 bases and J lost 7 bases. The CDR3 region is CASSQGTGEKLFF. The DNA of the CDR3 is TGCGCCAGCAGCCAAGGGACAGGTGAAAAACTGTTTTTT.

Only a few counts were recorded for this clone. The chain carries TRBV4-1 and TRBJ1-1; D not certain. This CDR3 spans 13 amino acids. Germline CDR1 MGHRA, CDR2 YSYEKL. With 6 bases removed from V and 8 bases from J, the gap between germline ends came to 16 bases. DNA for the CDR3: TGCGCCAGCAGGCCCACTGGAGCTAGAGAAGCTTTCTTT. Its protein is CASRPTGAREAFF.